The text below deals with one T cell receptor beta chain. These data belong to a study of blood T cell repertoires in COVID-19. Study-wide background: Italy, Spain and the United States were the sources of the convalescent and acute COVID-19 samples.

The CDR3 consists of 15 residues. Germline values: CDR1 KGHSY, CDR2 FQNENV. Trimming stripped 5 bases from V and 0 bases from J, with 11 bases between. Per the original methods: The authors estimated nucleated cell counts from reference gene primer amplification. Only in-frame clones appear in the TCRdb table, and some are missing; sequencing was by immunoSEQ multiplex PCR. For V, J and clone size, that table is used; D and trimming come from the DNA. The table lists roughly 250,000 clones, around 85% of them singletons. This receptor was obtained from a human donor with COVID-19, enrolled during active disease. The donor label of this sample is uncertain. This chain connects TRBV16 to TRBJ2-1; D is possibly TRBD2 (6 bases). Material for sequencing was peripheral blood. The CDR3 is CASSRLDSSYNEQFF. The CDR3 DNA reads as TGTGCCAGCAGCAGACTAGACAGCTCCTACAATGAGCAGTTCTTC.